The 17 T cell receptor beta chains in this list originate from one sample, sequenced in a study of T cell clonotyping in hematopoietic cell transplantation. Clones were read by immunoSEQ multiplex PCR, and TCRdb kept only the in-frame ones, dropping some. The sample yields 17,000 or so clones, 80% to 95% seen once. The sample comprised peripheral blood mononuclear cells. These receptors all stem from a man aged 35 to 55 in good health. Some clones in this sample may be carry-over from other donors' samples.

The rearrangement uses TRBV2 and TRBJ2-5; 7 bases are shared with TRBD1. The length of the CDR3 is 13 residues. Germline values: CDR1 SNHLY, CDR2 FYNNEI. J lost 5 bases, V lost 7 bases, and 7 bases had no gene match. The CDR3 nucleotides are TGTGCCAGCAAAGCCCGGGGACAGGAGACCCAGTACTTC. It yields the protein CASKARGQETQYF.

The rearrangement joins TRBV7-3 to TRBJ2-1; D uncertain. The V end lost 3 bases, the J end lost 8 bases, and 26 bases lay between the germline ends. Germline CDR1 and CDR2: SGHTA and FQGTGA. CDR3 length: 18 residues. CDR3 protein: CASSFATLSAGSSHEQFF. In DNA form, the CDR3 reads TGTGCCAGCAGCTTCGCCACCTTAAGCGCCGGGTCGAGCCATGAGCAGTTCTTC.

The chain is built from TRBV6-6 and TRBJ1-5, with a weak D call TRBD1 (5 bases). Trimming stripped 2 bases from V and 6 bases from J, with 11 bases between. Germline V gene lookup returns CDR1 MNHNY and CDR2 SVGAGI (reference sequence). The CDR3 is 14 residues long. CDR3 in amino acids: CASSYQGRGQPQHF. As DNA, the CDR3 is TGTGCCAGCAGTTACCAGGGAAGGGGTCAGCCCCAGCATTTT.

CDR3: CASSIGKGNEQFF. The CDR3 DNA reads TGTGCCAGTAGTATAGGTAAGGGCAATGAGCAGTTCTTC. V usage is TRBV19 and J usage is TRBJ2-1; unclear D gene. The CDR3 has 13 residues. V lost 1 base and J 6 bases, leaving 7 bases between the germline ends. CDR1 LNHDA and CDR2 SQIVND come from the germline V gene (reference sequence).

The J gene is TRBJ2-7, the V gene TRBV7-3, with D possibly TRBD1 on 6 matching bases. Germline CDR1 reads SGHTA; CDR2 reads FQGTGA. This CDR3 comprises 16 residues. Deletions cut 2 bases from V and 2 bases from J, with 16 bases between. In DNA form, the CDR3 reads TGTGCCAGCAGCTTAGAGGTGGGGGCCCCCCCCTACGAGCAGTACTTC. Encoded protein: CASSLEVGAPPYEQYF.

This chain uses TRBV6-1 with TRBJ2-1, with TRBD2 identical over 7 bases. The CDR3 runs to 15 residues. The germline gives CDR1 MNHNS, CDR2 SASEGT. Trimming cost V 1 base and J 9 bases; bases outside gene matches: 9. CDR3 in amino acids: CASSEEAGSSGEQFF. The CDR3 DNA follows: TGTGCCAGCAGTGAAGAGGCTGGTTCTAGCGGTGAGCAGTTCTTC.

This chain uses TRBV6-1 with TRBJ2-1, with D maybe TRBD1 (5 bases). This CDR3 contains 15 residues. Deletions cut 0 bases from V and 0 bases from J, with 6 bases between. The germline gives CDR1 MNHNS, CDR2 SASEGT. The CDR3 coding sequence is TGTGCCAGCAGTGAAGCGCAGGGCTCCTACAATGAGCAGTTCTTC. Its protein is CASSEAQGSYNEQFF.

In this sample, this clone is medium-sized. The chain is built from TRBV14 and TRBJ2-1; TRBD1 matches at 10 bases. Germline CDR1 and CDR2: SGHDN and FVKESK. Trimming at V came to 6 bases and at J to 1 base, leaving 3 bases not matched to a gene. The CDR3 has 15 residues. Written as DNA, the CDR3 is TGTGCCAGCAGGCCGGGACAGGGGTCCTACAATGAGCAGTTCTTC. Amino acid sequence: CASRPGQGSYNEQFF.

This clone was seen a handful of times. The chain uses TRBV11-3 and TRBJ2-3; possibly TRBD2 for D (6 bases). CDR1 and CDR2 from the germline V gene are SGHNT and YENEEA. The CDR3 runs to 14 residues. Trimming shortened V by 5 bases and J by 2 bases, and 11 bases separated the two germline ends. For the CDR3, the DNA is TGTGCCAGCAGCCCCCGGGACTTCACAGATACGCAGTATTTT. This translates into CASSPRDFTDTQYF. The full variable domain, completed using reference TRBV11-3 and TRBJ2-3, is EAGVVQSPRYKIIEKKQPVAFWCNPISGHNTLYWYLQNLGQGPELLIRYENEEAVDDSQLPKDRFSAERLKGVDSTLKIQPAELGDSAVYLCASSPRDFTDTQYFGPGTRLTVL.

The CDR3 DNA is TGCGCCAGCAGTCTGGGACTAGCGGAAGCCTACGAGCAGTACTTC. It codes for CASSLGLAEAYEQYF. The chain joins TRBV4-3 to TRBJ2-7; 11 bases map to TRBD2. V trimming: 6 bases; J trimming: 2 bases; junction bases outside the gene matches: 6. Looked up from germline, CDR1 is LGHNA and CDR2 is YSLEER. The CDR3 is 15 amino acids.

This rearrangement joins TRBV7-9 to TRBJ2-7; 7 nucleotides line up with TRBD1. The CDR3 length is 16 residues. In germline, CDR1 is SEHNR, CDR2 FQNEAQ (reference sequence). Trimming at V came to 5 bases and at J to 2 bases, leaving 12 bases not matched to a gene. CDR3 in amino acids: CASSHTQRDRTYEQYF. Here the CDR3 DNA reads TGTGCCAGCAGCCATACGCAAAGGGACAGAACCTACGAGCAGTACTTC. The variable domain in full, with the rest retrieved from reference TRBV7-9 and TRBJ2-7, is DTGVSQNPRHKITKRGQNVTFRCDPISEHNRLYWYRQTLGQGPEFLTYFQNEAQLEKSRLLSDRFSAERPKGSFSTLEIQRTEQGDSAMYLCASSHTQRDRTYEQYFGPGTRLTVT.

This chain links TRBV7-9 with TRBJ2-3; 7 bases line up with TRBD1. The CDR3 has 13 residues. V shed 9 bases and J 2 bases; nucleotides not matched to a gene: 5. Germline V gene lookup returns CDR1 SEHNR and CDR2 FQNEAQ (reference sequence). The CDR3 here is CARGGRNTDTQYF. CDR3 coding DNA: TGTGCCAGAGGGGGCCGAAACACAGATACGCAGTATTTT.

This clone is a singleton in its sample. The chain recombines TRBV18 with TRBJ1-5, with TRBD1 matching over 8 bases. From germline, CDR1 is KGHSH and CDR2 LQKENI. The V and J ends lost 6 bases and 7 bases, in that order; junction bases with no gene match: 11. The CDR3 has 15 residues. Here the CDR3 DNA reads TGTGCCAGCTCGGGCGGACAGGGAACAGGGCAGCCCCAGCATTTT. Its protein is CASSGGQGTGQPQHF.

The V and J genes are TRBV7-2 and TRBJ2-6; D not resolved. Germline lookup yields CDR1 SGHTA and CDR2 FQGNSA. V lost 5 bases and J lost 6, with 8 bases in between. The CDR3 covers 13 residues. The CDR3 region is CASSPTQANVLTF. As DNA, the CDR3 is TGTGCCAGCAGCCCGACCCAGGCCAACGTCCTGACTTTC.

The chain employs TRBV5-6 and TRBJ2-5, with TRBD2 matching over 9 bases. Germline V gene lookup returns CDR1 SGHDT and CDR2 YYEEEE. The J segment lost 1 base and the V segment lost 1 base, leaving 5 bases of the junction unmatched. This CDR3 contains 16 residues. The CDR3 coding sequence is TGTGCCAGCAGCTTGCAAGAGCGGGGGGTCCAAGAGACCCAGTACTTC. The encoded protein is CASSLQERGVQETQYF.

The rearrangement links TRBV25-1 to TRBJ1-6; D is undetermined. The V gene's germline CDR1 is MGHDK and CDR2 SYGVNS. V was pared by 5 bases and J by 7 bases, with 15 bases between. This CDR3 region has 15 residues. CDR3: CASSLGPGGNSPLHF. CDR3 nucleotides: TGTGCCAGCAGTTTAGGTCCGGGAGGAAATTCACCCCTCCACTTT.

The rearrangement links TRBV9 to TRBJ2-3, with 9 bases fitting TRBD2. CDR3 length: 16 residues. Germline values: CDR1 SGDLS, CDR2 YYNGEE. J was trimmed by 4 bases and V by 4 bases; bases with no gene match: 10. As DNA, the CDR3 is TGTGCCAGCAGCCCCCGTAGCGGGAGTGGCGCAGATACGCAGTATTTT. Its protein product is CASSPRSGSGADTQYF.